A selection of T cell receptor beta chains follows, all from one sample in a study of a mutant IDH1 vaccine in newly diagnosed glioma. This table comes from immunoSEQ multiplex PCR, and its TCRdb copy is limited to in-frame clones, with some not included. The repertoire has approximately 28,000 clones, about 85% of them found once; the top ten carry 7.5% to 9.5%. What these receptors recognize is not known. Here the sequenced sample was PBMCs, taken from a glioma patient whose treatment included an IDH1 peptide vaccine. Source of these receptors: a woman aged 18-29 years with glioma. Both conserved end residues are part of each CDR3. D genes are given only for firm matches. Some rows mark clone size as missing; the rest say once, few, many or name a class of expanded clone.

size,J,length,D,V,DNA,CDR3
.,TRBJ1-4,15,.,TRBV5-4,TGTGCCAGCAGCCAGACCTTAGCAACTAATGAAAAACTGTTTTTT,CASSQTLATNEKLFF
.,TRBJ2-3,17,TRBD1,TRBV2,TGTGCCAGCAGGCGGCTTCGGACAGGCCTAGGGGAGGATACGCAGTATTTT,CASRRLRTGLGEDTQYF
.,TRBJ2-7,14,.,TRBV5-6,TGTGCCAGCAGCTTGTCGGGACTTCTCTACGAGCAGTACTTC,CASSLSGLLYEQYF
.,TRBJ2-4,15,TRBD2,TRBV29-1,TGCAGCGTTGTTAGGTCAGCGGGAGTCAAAAACATTCAGTACTTC,CSVVRSAGVKNIQYF
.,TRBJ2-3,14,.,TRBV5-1,TGCGCCAGCAGCATAACTAGCTTCGAAGATACGCAGTATTTT,CASSITSFEDTQYF
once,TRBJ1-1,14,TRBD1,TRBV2,TGTGCCAGCACCTCCCAGGGGGTTAGGACTGAAGCTTTCTTT,CASTSQGVRTEAFF
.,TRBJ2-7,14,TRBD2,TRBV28,TGTGCCAGCAGTTTGGGGGAGGGCCCCAACGAGCAGTACTTC,CASSLGEGPNEQYF
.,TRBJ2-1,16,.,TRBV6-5,TGTGCCAGCAGTTACTCATCGGCACGACGGGACGATGAGCAGTTCTTC,CASSYSSARRDDEQFF
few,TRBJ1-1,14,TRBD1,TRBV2,TGTGCCAGCAGTGTGGACAGGGGAAGCACTGAAGCTTTCTTT,CASSVDRGSTEAFF
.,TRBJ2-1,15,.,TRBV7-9,TGTGCCAGCAGCTCCGGACAGAAGACTTACAATGAGCAGTTCTTC,CASSSGQKTYNEQFF
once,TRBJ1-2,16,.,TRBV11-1,TGTGCCAGCAGCTTAGGGGCCCAGACGGCTAACTATGGCTACACCTTC,CASSLGAQTANYGYTF
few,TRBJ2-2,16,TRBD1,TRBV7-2,TGTGCCAGCAGCCCAATTAGACAGGGGTTCACCGGGGAGCTGTTTTTT,CASSPIRQGFTGELFF
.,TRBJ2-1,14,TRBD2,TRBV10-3,TGTGCCTCCACTCGACTAGCAACCGGGGATGAGCAGTTCTTC,CASTRLATGDEQFF
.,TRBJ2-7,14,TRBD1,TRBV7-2,TGTGCCAGCAGCTTTCCGGGACAGCTCTACGAGCAGTACTTC,CASSFPGQLYEQYF
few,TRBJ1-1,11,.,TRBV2,TGTGCCAGCCAAGACACCTCTGGCGCTTTCTTT,CASQDTSGAFF
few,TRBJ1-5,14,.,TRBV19,TGTGCCAGCCTAAGCATTTATAGCAATCAGCCCCAGCATTTT,CASLSIYSNQPQHF
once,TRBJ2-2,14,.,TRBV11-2,TGTGCCAGCAGCCTCAGTACCAGGGGCGGGGAGCTGTTTTTT,CASSLSTRGGELFF
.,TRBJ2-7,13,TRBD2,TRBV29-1,TGCAGCGTTGATCGGGGGGGCTCCTACGAGCAGTACTTC,CSVDRGGSYEQYF
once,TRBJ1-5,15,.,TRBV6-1,TGTGCCAGCACCGGACGGGGACCGTCGAGGGAGCCCCAGCATTTT,CASTGRGPSREPQHF
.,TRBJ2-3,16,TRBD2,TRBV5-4,TGTGCCAGCAGCTTGGCCAAAGCGGGGGGGATAGATACGCAGTATTTT,CASSLAKAGGIDTQYF
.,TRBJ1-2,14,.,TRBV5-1,TGCGCCAGCAGCTCGCAGACGGAACCCTATGGCTACACCTTC,CASSSQTEPYGYTF
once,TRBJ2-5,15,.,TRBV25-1,TGTGCCAGCAGTGAATTCAGAGCGGTACAAGAGACCCAGTACTTC,CASSEFRAVQETQYF
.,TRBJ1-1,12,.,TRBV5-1,TGCGCCAGCAGTCCGGGCAACACTGAAGCTTTCTTT,CASSPGNTEAFF
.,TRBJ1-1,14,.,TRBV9,TGTGCCAGCAGCGTAGTAGGAGGGTCAACTGAAGCTTTCTTT,CASSVVGGSTEAFF
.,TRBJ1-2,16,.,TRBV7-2,TGTGCCAGCAGCCCCGACGGGGCCGCCGCGGTCTATGGCTACACCTTC,CASSPDGAAAVYGYTF
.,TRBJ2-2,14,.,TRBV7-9,TGTGCCAGCCCCCCGGGCTTCAACACCGGGGAGCTGTTTTTT,CASPPGFNTGELFF
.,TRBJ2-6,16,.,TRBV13,TGTGCCAGCAGCCTCGGGACAATCTCTGGGGCCAACGTCCTGACTTTC,CASSLGTISGANVLTF
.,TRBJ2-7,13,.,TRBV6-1,TGTGCCAGCAGTGAATGGAGCAGATACGAGCAGTACTTC,CASSEWSRYEQYF
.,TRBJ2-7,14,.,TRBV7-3,TGTGCCAGCAGCTCCAGGGGGGGCTCCTACGAGCAGTACTTC,CASSSRGGSYEQYF
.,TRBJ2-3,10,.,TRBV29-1,TGCAGCGTGACGGGAGATACGCAGTATTTT,CSVTGDTQYF
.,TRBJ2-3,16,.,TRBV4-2,TGTGCCAGCAGCCAAGATAAAGAGGGGGTCACAGATACGCAGTATTTT,CASSQDKEGVTDTQYF
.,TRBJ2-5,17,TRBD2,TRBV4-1,TGCGCCAGCAGCCAAGGACCCGGGACTAGCGGACAAGAGACCCAGTACTTC,CASSQGPGTSGQETQYF
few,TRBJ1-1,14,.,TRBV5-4,TGTGCCAGCAGCTTGGACAGCGACCACACTGAAGCTTTCTTT,CASSLDSDHTEAFF
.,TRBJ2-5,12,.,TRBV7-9,TGTGCCAGCAGTCGACAGAGCGAGACCCAGTACTTC,CASSRQSETQYF
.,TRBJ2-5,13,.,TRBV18,TGTGCCAGCTCATTCGGCCACCAAGAGACCCAGTACTTC,CASSFGHQETQYF
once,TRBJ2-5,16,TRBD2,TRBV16,TGTGCCAGCAGCCAGATGACTAGCGGGGGCCAAGAGACCCAGTACTTC,CASSQMTSGGQETQYF
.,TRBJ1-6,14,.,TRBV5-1,TGCGCCAGCAGCTTGGGGGGAACCAATTCACCCCTCCACTTT,CASSLGGTNSPLHF
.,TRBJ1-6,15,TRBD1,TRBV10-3,TGTGCCATCAGTGAGTCTCGGACAGGGGATTCACCCCTCCACTTT,CAISESRTGDSPLHF
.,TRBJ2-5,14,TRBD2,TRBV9,TGTGCCAGCAGCTTAGAGCCGGGGGGAGAGACCCAGTACTTC,CASSLEPGGETQYF
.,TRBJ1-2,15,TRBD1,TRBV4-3,TGCGCCAGCAGCCAAGGTGGACAGGGGAGCTATGGCTACACCTTC,CASSQGGQGSYGYTF
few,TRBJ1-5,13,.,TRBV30,TGTGCCTGGGCCAAATCCCAAGGTCAGCCCCAGCATTTT,CAWAKSQGQPQHF
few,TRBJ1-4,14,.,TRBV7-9,TGTGCCAGCAGCTTAGAAGGGCGAGAGGAAAAACTGTTTTTT,CASSLEGREEKLFF
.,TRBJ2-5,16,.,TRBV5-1,TGCGCCAGCAGCTTAGCCCGTCAAGGGGTCCAAGAGACCCAGTACTTC,CASSLARQGVQETQYF